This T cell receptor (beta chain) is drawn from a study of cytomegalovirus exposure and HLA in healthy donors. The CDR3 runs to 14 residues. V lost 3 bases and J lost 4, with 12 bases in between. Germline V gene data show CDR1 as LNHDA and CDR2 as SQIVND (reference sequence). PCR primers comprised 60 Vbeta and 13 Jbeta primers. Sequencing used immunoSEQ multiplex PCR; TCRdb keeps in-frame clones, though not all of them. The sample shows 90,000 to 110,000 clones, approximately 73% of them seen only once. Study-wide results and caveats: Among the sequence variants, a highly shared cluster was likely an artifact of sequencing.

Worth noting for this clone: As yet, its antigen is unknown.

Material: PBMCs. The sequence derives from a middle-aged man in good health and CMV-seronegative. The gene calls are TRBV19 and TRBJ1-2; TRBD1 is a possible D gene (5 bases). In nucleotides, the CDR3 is TGTGCCAGTAGTATCCAGCAGGGTACCTATGGCTACACCTTC. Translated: CASSIQQGTYGYTF.